The clone carrying this TCR beta chain was observed at least ten times. As yet, its antigen is unknown. No treatment of any kind had been given to any patient before thyroid surgery. V was shortened by 4 bases and J by 0 bases, with 18 bases between the two germline ends. The germline V gene has CDR1 KGHDR and CDR2 SFDVKD. This CDR3 contains 18 residues. This entry comes from a study of metastatic and nonmetastatic thyroid tumors. Study as a whole: Repertoires of blood and of tissue (tumor or nodule) from malignant and benign thyroid patients were compared. Overall study results and limits: In blood and tumor, TCR beta diversity was reportedly significantly higher in malignant thyroid tumors than in benign nodules.

Original processing methods: CDR3 differences across clinicopathological groups were used to build a distant-metastasis classifier for papillary thyroid cancer. From the PCR reads, TCRdb re-called clones with MiXCR. In this record, the V and J calls reflect TCRdb's handling and not the investigators' own analysis. The table lists about 15,000 clones, roughly a fifth of them singletons. This clonotype was obtained from a female donor with papillary thyroid cancer or a benign thyroid nodule (not recorded which). Some clones in this sample may be carry-over from other donors' samples. This chain links TRBV24-1 with TRBJ1-5; the D gene is possibly TRBD1 (5 bases). Sequences were obtained from blood. CDR3 DNA: TGTGCCACCAGTGACCGACCTAGAGGGGAGTATAGCAATCAGCCCCAGCATTTT. It is translated as CATSDRPRGEYSNQPQHF.